This T cell receptor beta chain appears in the sequencing data of a study of blood T cell repertoires in COVID-19. Clones were read by immunoSEQ multiplex PCR, and TCRdb kept only the in-frame ones, dropping some. In the table there are fewer than 300,000 clones, roughly 85% of which are singletons. This CDR3 contains 15 residues. Germline V gives CDR1 LNHNV, CDR2 YYDKDF (reference sequence). The V gene end was trimmed by 5 bases and the J gene end by 14 bases; junction bases not matched to a gene: 16. The receptor's source is a woman aged 18-29 years with acute or convalescent COVID-19. What was sequenced was peripheral blood. V is TRBV15 and J is TRBJ1-5; 9 positions match TRBD1. CDR3 loop: CATSGAGTGLVNKHF. CDR3 bases: TGTGCCACCAGCGGGGCCGGGACAGGGCTGGTCAATAAGCATTTT. The full variable domain, in which reference TRBV15 and TRBJ1-5 provide the parts outside the CDR3, is DAMVIQNPRYQVTQFGKPVTLSCSQTLNHNVMYWYQQKSSQAPKLLFHYYDKDFNNEADTPDNFQSRRPNTSFCFLDIRSPGLGDTAMYLCATSGAGTGLVNKHFGDGTRLSIL.